A selection of T cell receptor beta chains follows, all from one sample in a study of blood T cell repertoires in COVID-19. TCRdb's table, derived via immunoSEQ multiplex PCR, lists solely in-frame clones and lacks some. This table has tens of thousands of clones, roughly 91% appearing once. The specimen was peripheral blood. Every receptor here comes from a man aged 18 to 30 with COVID-19, enrolled during active disease. Each CDR3 is given with its conserved first and last residue. D genes are given only for firm matches. Size tells how often a clone was seen (once, few, many) or the class of an expanded clone, and some rows leave it out.

d_call	v_call	j_call	clone_size	cdr3_nt	cdr3_aa
TRBD2	TRBV7-9	TRBJ2-1	-	TGTGCCAGCAGCCACGTCGGGGTAGCGGGGGGATACAATGAGCAGTTCTTC	CASSHVGVAGGYNEQFF
-	TRBV6-5	TRBJ2-5	-	TGTGCCAGCAGCCGACGACAGGACCAAGAGACCCAGTACTTC	CASSRRQDQETQYF
TRBD1	TRBV30	TRBJ1-2	-	TGTGCCTACAGACAGGGGGTAATGGATGGCTACACCTTC	CAYRQGVMDGYTF
-	TRBV25-1	TRBJ2-7	-	TGTGCCAGCACCGGACTGACCTACGAGCAGTACTTC	CASTGLTYEQYF
TRBD1	TRBV5-4	TRBJ1-1	-	TGTGCCAGCAGCTTGGAGACAGGGGGTGAAGCTTTCTTT	CASSLETGGEAFF
TRBD2	TRBV4-2	TRBJ2-2	-	TGTGCCAGCAGCCAAGATCGGACTAGCGGGACCGGCGGGGAGCTGTTTTTT	CASSQDRTSGTGGELFF
-	TRBV7-3	TRBJ2-1	-	TGTGCCAGCAGCTTAAGGCGCGGCGACTCCTACAATGAGCAGTTCTTC	CASSLRRGDSYNEQFF
-	TRBV15	TRBJ1-2	-	TGTGCCACCAGCCGCCCAGGGTTGGATGGCTACACCTTC	CATSRPGLDGYTF
TRBD1	TRBV5-4	TRBJ1-3	once	TGTGCCAGCAGAACAACAGGGGCCGGAAACACCATATATTTT	CASRTTGAGNTIYF
TRBD2	TRBV2	TRBJ2-3	-	TGTGCCAGCGGGGGGGACTTGAATACTAGCACAGATACGCAGTATTTT	CASGGDLNTSTDTQYF
-	TRBV11-2	TRBJ2-7	once	TGTGCCAGCAGCCCCCCCCGACATACCCCCTACGAGCAGTACTTC	CASSPPRHTPYEQYF
-	TRBV5-1	TRBJ2-5	-	TGCGCCAGCAGCAACGGAGGTTGGGAGACCCAGTACTTC	CASSNGGWETQYF
TRBD2	TRBV5-6	TRBJ2-3	-	TGTGCCAGCAGCTCGTGGACTAGCGGGAGCGCAGATACGCAGTATTTT	CASSSWTSGSADTQYF